Listed below are T cell receptor beta chains from one sample, sequenced in a study of T cell clonotyping in hematopoietic cell transplantation. Only in-frame clones appear in the TCRdb table, and some are missing; sequencing was by immunoSEQ multiplex PCR. The sample has around 2,000 clones, 92% seen once; the top ten hold around 12%. Sequenced here: peripheral blood mononuclear cells, sampled 30 days after allogeneic stem cell transplant. These receptors originate from a female patient in her fifties or sixties who had an allogeneic stem cell transplant from a related donor, so the T cells may come from the graft donor. Some clones in this sample may be carry-over from other donors' samples. Both conserved end residues are part of each CDR3. The D gene is left open where the match is weak.

j_call d_call v_call cdr3_aa
TRBJ2-7 NA TRBV11-1 CASSRDVGTYEQYF
TRBJ2-3 TRBD2 TRBV30 CAWSPWEGPGAQYF
TRBJ2-1 TRBD1 TRBV27 CASSLNDRAYMFF
TRBJ2-5 NA TRBV4-1 CASSRGETQYF
TRBJ1-3 NA TRBV7-3 CASRTGPSGNTIYF
TRBJ1-2 NA TRBV4-2 CASSPNPGVNYGYTF
TRBJ2-3 TRBD2 TRBV27 CASSFSRRLAWADTQYF
TRBJ1-2 NA TRBV12-2 CASRQARQGQFYGYTF
TRBJ1-1 NA TRBV2 CATRGTKNTEAFF
TRBJ1-5 NA TRBV28 CASSGWEGEPQHF
TRBJ2-7 NA TRBV5-6 CASSLGGDFYEQYF
TRBJ1-2 TRBD1 TRBV6-6 CASQDRGYGYTF
TRBJ1-5 NA TRBV7-8 CASSLAWQGQLSSNQPQHF
TRBJ1-5 TRBD1 TRBV6-4 CASSGPGTGGNQPQHF
TRBJ1-5 NA TRBV30 CAWSVLDNSNQPQHF
TRBJ2-7 NA TRBV7-9 CASSQGREQYF
TRBJ1-5 NA TRBV28 CASSPPPGTNQPQHF
TRBJ2-7 NA TRBV2 CASSAQGRPVYF
TRBJ1-6 NA TRBV5-5 CASSLGSLLNSPLHF
TRBJ2-7 TRBD1 TRBV7-2 CASSSGTGRLALAEQYF
TRBJ2-7 NA TRBV7-2 CASSFVTTEQYF
TRBJ1-2 NA TRBV27 CASSLLVRRGDMYGYTF
TRBJ1-2 NA TRBV9 CASSVDLGGRYYGYTF
TRBJ2-5 TRBD2 TRBV29-1 CSVDTSGGMETQYF
TRBJ2-3 TRBD1 TRBV23-1 CASSIGQGWTDTQYF
TRBJ1-1 TRBD1 TRBV7-2 CASSRFPRGPRDRTEAFF
TRBJ2-2 TRBD1 TRBV11-2 CASSLNRGQTGELFF
TRBJ2-1 NA TRBV19 CASSIQSGRNEQFF
TRBJ2-7 TRBD2 TRBV28 CASSPLTAGGLSYEQYF
TRBJ1-2 TRBD1 TRBV11-2 CASSPGQGTNYGYTF
TRBJ2-7 TRBD2 TRBV5-1 CASSLEAGGRGEQYF
TRBJ2-5 TRBD2 TRBV2 CASTREVAGGSQYF
TRBJ2-6 NA TRBV7-2 CASSLGGTFNSGANVLTF
TRBJ2-1 NA TRBV7-2 CASSPREEYNEQFF
TRBJ1-2 TRBD1 TRBV28 CASRWTGTNYGYTF
TRBJ2-7 NA TRBV18 CASSPLVSYEQYF
TRBJ2-2 NA TRBV19 CASSSTPTTYTGELFF
TRBJ1-1 NA TRBV28 CASSPGGRTEAFF
TRBJ2-3 TRBD2 TRBV5-1 CASSFQGGLAGPGEDTQYF
TRBJ2-5 NA TRBV4-1 CASSQIAKETQYF
TRBJ2-5 NA TRBV5-1 CASSLGQRKETQYF